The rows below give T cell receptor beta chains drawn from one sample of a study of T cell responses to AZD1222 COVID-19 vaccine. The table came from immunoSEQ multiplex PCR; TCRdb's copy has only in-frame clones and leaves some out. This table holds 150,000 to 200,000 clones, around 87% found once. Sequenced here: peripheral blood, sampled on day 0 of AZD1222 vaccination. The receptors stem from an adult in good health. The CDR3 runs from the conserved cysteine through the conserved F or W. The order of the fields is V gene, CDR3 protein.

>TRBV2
CASSGTGSLNTEAFF
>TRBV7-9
CASSFRGAPTGELFF
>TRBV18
CASSPPSHPSGEQYF
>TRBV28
CASSSHGTRINEQFF
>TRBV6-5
CASRVGLVEEQYF
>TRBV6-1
CASSEVKGTNTGELFF
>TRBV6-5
CASSYPQGNEAFF
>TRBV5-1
CASSRGQGNTEAFF
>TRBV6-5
CASSYSRRIQGYGYTF
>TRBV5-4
CASSPSYHSYEQYF
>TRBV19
CASRGGRDPYGYTF
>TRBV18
CASSTGGANVLTF
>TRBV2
CASSVEFGSSYNEQFF
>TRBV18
CASSPNYEQYF
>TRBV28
CASSVGTSLRGETQYF
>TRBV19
CASRPGRQLNTEAFF
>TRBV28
CASSSGRGFPEQYF
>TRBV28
CASSFLGNTIYF
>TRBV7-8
CASSLVGTGVDYNQPQHF
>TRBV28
CASSLGVGRNYGYTF
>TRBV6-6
CASSPGGFYQPQHF
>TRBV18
CASSPVEETQYF
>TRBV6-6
CASSPRGGGYSNQPQHF
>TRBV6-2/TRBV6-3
CASSYRLVTEAFF
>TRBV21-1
CASSIRRTSGRANTGELFF
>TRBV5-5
CASSPVGAGANVLTF
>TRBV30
CAWSGSHSGNTIYF
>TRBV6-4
CASSEETSGTGELFF
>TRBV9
CASSVGGGPGNEQFF
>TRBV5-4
CASSPNLAGVSNGELFF
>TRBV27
CASSLKGNPMVAGELFF
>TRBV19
CASTRDRARVTGELFF
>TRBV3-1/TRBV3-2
CASSPTLSTDTQYF
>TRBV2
CATGRRSGNTIYF
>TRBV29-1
CSVGSGNTEAFF
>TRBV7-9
CAYGSASGVTGELFF
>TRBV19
CASRTLDSPYGYTF
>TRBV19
CASSISGRAAGNTIYF
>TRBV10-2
CASIGLAEVGGELFF
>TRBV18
CASSLGRGTTEAFF
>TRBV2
CAREGGSGTEAFF
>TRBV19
CASSIAGGNTEAFF